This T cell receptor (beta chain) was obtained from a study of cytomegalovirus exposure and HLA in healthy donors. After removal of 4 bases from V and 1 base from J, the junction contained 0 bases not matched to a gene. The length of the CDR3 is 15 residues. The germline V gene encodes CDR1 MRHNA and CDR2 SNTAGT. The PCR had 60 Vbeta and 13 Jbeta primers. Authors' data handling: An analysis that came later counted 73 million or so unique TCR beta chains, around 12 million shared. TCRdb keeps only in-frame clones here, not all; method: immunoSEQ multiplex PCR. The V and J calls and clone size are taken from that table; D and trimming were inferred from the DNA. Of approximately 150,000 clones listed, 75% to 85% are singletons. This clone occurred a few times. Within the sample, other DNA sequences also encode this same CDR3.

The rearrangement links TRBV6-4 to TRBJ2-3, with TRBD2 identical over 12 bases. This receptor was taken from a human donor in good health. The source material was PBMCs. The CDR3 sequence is CASSGLAGGTDTQYF. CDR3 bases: TGTGCCAGCAGTGGACTAGCGGGAGGCACAGATACGCAGTATTTT.